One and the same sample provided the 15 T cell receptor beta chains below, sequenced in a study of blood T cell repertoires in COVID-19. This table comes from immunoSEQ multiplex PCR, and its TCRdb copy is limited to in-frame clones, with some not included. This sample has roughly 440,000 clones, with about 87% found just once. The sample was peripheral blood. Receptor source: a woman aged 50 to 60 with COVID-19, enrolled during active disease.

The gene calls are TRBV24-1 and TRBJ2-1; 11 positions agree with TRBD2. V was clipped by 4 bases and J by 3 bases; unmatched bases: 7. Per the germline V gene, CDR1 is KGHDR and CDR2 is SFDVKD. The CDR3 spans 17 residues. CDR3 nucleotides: TGTGCCACCAGTGACGCTAAACTAGCGGGAGTCTACAATGAGCAGTTCTTC. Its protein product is CATSDAKLAGVYNEQFF.

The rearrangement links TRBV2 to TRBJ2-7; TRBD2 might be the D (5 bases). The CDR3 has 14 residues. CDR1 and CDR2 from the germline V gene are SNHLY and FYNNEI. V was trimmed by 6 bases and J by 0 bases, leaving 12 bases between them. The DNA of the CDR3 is TGTGCCAGCAGGAGGGCGGAGAGCTCCTACGAGCAGTACTTC. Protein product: CASRRAESSYEQYF.

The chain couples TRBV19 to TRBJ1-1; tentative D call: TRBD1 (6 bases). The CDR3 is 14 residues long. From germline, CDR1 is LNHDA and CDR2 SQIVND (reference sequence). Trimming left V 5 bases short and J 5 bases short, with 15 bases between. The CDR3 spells CASSLQGSGTEAFF. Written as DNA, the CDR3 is TGTGCCAGTAGTCTTCAGGGGAGCGGTACTGAAGCTTTCTTT.

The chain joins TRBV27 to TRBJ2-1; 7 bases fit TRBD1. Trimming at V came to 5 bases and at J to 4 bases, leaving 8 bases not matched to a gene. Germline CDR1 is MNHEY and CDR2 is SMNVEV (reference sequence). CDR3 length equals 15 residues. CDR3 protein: CASSVRDSFYNEQFF. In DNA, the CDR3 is TGTGCCAGCAGTGTCCGGGACAGTTTTTACAATGAGCAGTTCTTC.

CDR3 sequence (DNA): TGTGCCAGCAGCCGCGGGCCCACGTACGAGCAGTACTTC. This encodes CASSRGPTYEQYF. The chain joins TRBV7-9 to TRBJ2-7; perhaps TRBD2 as D (5 bases). The CDR3 consists of 13 residues. Germline assignment: CDR1 SEHNR and CDR2 FQNEAQ (reference sequence). V was pared by 5 bases and J by 4 bases, with 12 bases between.

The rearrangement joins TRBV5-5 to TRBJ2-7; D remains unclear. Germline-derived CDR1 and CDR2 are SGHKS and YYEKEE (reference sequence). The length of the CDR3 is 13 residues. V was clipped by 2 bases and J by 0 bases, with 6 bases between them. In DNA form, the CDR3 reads TGTGCCAGCAGCTTAAGGAGCTCCTACGAGCAGTACTTC. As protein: CASSLRSSYEQYF.

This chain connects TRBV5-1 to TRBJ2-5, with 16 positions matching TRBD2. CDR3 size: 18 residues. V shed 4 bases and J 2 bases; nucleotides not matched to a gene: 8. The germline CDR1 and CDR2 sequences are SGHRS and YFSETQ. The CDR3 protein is CASSPMGGLAGGQETQYF. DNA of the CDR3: TGCGCCAGCAGCCCTATGGGGGGACTAGCGGGGGGGCAAGAGACCCAGTACTTC.

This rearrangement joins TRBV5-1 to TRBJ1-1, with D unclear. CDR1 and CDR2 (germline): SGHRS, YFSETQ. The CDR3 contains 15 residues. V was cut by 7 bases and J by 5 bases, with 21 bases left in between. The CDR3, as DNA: TGCGCCAGCGGCCTGTTTGAGGCCGCGGGGACTGAAGCTTTCTTT. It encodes CASGLFEAAGTEAFF.

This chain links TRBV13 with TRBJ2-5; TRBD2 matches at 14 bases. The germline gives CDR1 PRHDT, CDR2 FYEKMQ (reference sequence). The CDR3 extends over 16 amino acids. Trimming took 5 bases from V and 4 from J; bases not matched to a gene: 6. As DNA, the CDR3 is TGTGCCAGCAGCCACCGACTAGCGGGGGGGATAGAGACCCAGTACTTC. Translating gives CASSHRLAGGIETQYF.

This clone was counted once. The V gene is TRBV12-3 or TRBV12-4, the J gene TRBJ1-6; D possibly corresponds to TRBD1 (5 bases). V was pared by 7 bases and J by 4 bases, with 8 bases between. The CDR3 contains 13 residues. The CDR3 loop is CASKGTYNSPLHF. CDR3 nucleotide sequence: TGTGCCAGCAAAGGGACTTATAATTCACCCCTCCACTTT.

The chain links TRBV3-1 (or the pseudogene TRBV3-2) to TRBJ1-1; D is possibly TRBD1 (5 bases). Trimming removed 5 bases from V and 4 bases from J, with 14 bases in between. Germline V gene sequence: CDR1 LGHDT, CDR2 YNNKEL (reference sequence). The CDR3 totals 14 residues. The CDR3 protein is CASSDQAGRTEAFF. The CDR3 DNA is TGTGCCAGCAGCGACCAGGCGGGGCGCACTGAAGCTTTCTTT.

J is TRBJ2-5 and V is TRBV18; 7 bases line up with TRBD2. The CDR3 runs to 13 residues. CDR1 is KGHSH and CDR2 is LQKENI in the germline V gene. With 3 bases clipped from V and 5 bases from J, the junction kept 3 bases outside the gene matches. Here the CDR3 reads CASSPLGGETQYF. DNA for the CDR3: TGTGCCAGCTCACCGTTGGGGGGGGAGACCCAGTACTTC.

The CDR3 nucleotides are TGTGCCTGGAGTGCCACAGCTTACGAGCAGTACTTC. Translated, it gives CAWSATAYEQYF. The chain is built from TRBV30 and TRBJ2-7; D not resolved. Trimming pared 1 base from V and 4 bases from J, leaving 8 bases between. Germline values: CDR1 GTSNPN, CDR2 SVGIG (reference sequence). This CDR3 region has 12 residues.

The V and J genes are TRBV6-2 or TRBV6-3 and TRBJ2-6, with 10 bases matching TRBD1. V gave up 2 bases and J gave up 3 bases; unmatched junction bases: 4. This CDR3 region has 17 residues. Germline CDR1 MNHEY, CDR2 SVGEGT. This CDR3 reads CASSYRDRGLGANVLTF. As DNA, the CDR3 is TGTGCCAGCAGTTACCGGGACAGGGGACTTGGGGCCAACGTCCTGACTTTC.

DNA of the CDR3: TGTGCCAGCAGCTTAAATAGAAACACCATATATTTT. Translated: CASSLNRNTIYF. The chain is built from TRBV7-9 and TRBJ1-3, with D unclear. Trimming took off 2 bases at V and 5 bases at J, with 4 bases between the two ends. The CDR3 extends over 12 amino acids. Looked up from germline, CDR1 is SEHNR and CDR2 is FQNEAQ (reference sequence).